Sequencing of this TCR beta chain was carried out in a study of early T cells in non-severe SARS-CoV-2 infection (dated by TCRdb to 2020 to 2023). About the study as a whole: TCR sequencing used bulk RNA from unsorted whole blood, so alpha and beta chains could not be paired. Study-wide conclusions, independent of this receptor: VDJdb matching was skewed toward anti-spike CD8 responses and likely underestimated virus-specific expansions, missing private and CD4 specificities.

From the cysteine up to the phenylalanine, the CDR3 has a length of 15 residues. Only CDR3 DNA is held: 45 bases, read in frame from base 1. Cut back by 6 bases and 0 bases, the V and J ends lie 9 bases apart. Taken from the germline V gene (reference sequence), the CDR1 and CDR2 loops are LNHNV and YYDKDF. This clonotype has at least ten counts. Its antigen is not yet known. Base qualities were left out, and no much larger clone turns up one base away. Library preparation used 5' RACE. For sequencing, a NextSeq 500 was employed. Unique molecular identifiers were attached to individual cDNA molecules in the TCR library protocol so that sequencing error and PCR bias could be corrected. TCR alpha and beta chains were both sequenced, and the abundances of alpha and beta sequences in each sample were closely correlated with each other. The authors processed their data as follows. Decombinator V4 was used to annotate the V gene, J gene and CDR3 of the TCR sequences. TCRs were defined as expanded if a significant change between any two time points was detected under a Poisson model with p below 0.0001. TCR abundances were normalised to the total number of TCRs sequenced in each sample and reported as counts per million. MAIT TCRs were defined by TRAV1-2 paired with TRAJ12, TRAJ20 or TRAJ33, and iNKT TCRs by TRAV10 paired with TRAJ18. VDJdb, accessed 1 November 2021, was searched for CMV, EBV and SARS-CoV-2 annotated TCRs, with TCRs annotated for multiple antigens excluded. TCRdb reworked the public reads: Q25 trimming with fastp, MiXCR clone assembly, productive beta chains retained. Entries are consolidated by CDR3 protein sequence, retaining the most common genes and DNA. The V and J calls and clone size are TCRdb's, not the authors'. In this sample the table shows about 90,000 distinct CDR3 sequences, roughly 12% of which occur a single time. Of the sample, approximately 4% is held by the ten largest clones.

A case-control design nested within a healthcare worker cohort in London, UK, was used, with weekly nasopharyngeal swab PCR tests and blood sampling performed. Healthcare workers were recruited between 23 and 31 March 2020, during the week of the UK lockdown, and were followed weekly for up to roughly 15 weeks. The rearranged segments are TRBV15 and TRBJ1-6, with the identity of the D gene unclear. This clonotype originated in an adult who was a healthcare worker with PCR-confirmed SARS-CoV-2 infection or an uninfected control (not recorded which). Sequences were derived from whole blood, sampled at baseline. The DNA sequence reads TGTGCCACCAGTTCACACAGCTCCTATAATTCACCCCTCCACTTT. Translated, it reads CATSSHSSYNSPLHF.